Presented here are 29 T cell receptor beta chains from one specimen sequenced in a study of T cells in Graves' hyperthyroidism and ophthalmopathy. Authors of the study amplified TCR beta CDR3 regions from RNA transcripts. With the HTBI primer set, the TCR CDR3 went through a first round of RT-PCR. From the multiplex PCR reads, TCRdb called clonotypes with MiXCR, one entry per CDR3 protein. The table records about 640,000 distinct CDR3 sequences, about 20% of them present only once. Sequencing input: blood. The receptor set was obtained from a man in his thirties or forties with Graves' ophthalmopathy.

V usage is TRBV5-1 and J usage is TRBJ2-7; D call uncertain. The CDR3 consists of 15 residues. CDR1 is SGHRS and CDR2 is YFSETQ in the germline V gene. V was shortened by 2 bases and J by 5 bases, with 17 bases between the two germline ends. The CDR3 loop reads CASSLKSRIANEQYF. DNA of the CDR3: TGCGCCAGCAGCTTAAAATCACGAATTGCGAACGAGCAGTACTTC. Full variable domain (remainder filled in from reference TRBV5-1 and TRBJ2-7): KAGVTQTPRYLIKTRGQQVTLSCSPISGHRSVSWYQQTPGQGLQFLFEYFSETQRNKGNFPGRFSGRQFSNSRSEMNVSTLELGDSALYLCASSLKSRIANEQYFGPGTRLTVT.

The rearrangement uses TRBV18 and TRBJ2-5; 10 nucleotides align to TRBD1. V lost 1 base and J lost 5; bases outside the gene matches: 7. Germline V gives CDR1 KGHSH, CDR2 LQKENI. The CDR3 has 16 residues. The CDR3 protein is CASSPRPGQGSETQYF. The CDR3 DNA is TGTGCCAGCTCACCACGTCCGGGACAGGGGTCCGAGACCCAGTACTTC.

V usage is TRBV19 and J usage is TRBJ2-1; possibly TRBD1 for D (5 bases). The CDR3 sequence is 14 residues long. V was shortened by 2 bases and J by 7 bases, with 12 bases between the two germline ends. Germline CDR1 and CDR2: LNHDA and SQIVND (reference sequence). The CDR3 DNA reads TGTGCCAGTAGTATATCAGGGCCGGTAAATGAGCAGTTCTTC. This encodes CASSISGPVNEQFF.

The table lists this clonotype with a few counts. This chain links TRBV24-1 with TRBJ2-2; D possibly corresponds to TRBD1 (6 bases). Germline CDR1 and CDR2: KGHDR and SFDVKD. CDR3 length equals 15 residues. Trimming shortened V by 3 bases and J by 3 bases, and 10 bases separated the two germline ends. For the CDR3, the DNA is TGTGCCACCAGTGATCCGACAGGTTACACCGGGGAGCTGTTTTTT. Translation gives CATSDPTGYTGELFF.

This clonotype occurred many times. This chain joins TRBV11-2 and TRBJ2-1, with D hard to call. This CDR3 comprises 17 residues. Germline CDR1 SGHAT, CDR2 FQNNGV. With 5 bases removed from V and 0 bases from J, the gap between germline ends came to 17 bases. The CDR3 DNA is TGTGCCAGCAGCCGTAGGAGACCCGCGAGCTCCTACAATGAGCAGTTCTTC. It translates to CASSRRRPASSYNEQFF.

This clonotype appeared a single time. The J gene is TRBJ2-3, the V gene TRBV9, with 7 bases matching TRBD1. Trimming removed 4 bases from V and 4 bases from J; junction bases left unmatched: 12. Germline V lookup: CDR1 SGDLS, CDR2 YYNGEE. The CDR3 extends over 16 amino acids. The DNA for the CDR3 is TGTGCCAGCAGCTTTTGGACAGGTCTTAATTCAGATACGCAGTATTTT. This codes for CASSFWTGLNSDTQYF.

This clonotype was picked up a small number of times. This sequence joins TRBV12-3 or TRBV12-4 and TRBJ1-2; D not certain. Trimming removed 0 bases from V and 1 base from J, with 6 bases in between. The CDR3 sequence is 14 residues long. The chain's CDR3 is CASSLAPSNYGYTF. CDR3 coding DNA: TGTGCCAGCAGTTTAGCGCCCAGTAACTATGGCTACACCTTC.

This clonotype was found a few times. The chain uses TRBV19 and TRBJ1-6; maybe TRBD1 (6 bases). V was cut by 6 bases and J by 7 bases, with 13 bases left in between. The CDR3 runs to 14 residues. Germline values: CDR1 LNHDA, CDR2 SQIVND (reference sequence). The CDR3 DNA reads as TGTGCCAGTAGCGGACAGTGGGGGAATTCACCCCTCCACTTT. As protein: CASSGQWGNSPLHF.

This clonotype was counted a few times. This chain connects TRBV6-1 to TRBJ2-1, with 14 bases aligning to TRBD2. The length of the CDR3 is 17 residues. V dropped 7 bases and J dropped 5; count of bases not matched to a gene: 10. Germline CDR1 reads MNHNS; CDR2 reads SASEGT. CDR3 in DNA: TGTGCCAGCAACGAGGGACTAGCGGGAGTGCAACACAATGAGCAGTTCTTC. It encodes CASNEGLAGVQHNEQFF.

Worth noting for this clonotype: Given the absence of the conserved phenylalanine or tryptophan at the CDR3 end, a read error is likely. The CDR3 DNA sequence: TGTGCCAGCGGCTTTAGTGGGGCGAACACCTACGAGCAGTACCTC. It translates to CASGFSGANTYEQYL. The chain has TRBV12-3 or TRBV12-4 and TRBJ2-7; weak D call: TRBD1 (5 bases). This CDR3 is built from 15 residues. The germline V and J ends were trimmed by 8 bases and 2 bases, with 19 bases remaining between them.

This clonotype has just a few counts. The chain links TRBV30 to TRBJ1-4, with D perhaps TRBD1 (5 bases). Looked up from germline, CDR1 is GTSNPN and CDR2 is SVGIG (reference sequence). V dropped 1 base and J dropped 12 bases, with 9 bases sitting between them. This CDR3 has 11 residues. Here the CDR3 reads CAWSEGAELFF. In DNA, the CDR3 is TGTGCCTGGAGTGAAGGGGCAGAACTGTTTTTT.

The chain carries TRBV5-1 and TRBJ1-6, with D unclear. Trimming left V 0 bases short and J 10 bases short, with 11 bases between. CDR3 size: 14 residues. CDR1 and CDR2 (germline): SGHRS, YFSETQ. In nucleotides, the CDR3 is TGCGCCAGCAGCTTGGACCTGGGATGGTCACCCCTCCACTTT. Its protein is CASSLDLGWSPLHF.

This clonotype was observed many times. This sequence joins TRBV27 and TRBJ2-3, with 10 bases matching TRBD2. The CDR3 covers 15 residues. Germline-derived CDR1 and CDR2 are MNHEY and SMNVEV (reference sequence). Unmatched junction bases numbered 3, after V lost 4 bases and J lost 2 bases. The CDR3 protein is CASSSSGSYTDTQYF. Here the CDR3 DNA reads TGTGCCAGCAGTTCTAGCGGGAGTTACACAGATACGCAGTATTTT.

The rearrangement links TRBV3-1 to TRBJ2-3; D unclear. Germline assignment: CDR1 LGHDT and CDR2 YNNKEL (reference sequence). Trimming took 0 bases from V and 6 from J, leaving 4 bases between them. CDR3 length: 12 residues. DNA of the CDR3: TGTGCCAGCAGCCAAGATATCGATACGCAGTATTTT. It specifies CASSQDIDTQYF.

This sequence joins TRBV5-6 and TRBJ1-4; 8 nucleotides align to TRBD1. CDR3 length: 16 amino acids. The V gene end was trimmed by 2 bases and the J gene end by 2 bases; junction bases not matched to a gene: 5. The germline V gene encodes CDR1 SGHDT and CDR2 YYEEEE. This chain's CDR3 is CASSFATGGTNEKLFF. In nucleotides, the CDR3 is TGTGCCAGCAGCTTCGCCACAGGGGGTACTAATGAAAAACTGTTTTTT.

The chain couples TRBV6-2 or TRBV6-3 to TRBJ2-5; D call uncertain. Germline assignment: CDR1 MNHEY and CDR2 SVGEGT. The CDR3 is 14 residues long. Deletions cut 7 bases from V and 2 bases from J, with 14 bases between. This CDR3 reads CASKENPPQETQYF. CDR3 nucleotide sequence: TGTGCCAGCAAGGAGAACCCACCACAAGAGACCCAGTACTTC.

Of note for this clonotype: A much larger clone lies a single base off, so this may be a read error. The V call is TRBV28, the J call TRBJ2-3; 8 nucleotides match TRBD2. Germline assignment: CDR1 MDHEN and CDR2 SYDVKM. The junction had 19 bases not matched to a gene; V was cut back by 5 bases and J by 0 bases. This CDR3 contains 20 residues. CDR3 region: CASSPLVRGLLADSTDTQYF. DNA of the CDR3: TGTGCCAGCAGTCCCCTGGTAAGGGGCTTACTAGCGGACAGCACAGATACGCAGTATTTT.

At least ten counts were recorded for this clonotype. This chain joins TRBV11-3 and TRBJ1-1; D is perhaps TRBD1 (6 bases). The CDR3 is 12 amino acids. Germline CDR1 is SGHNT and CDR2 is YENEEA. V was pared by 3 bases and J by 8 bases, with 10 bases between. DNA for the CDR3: TGTGCCAGCAGCTTCGACAGGTTAGAAGCTTTCTTT. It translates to CASSFDRLEAFF.

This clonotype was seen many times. The CDR3 DNA follows: TGTGCCAGCAGCTTAGTGGTCAGCCAAGAGACCCAGTACTTC. This sequence encodes CASSLVVSQETQYF. The chain uses TRBV7-2 and TRBJ2-5; no firm D call. The CDR3 loop spans 14 amino acids. With 1 base removed from V and 1 base from J, the gap between germline ends came to 7 bases. Germline-derived CDR1 and CDR2 are SGHTA and FQGNSA.

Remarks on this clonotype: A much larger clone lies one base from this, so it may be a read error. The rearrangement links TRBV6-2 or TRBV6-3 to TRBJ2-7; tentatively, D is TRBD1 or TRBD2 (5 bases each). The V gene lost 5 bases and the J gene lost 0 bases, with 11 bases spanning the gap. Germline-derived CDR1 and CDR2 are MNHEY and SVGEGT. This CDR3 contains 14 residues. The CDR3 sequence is CASSHRDHSYEQYF. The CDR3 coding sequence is TGTGCCAGCAGTCACCGGGACCACTCCTACGAGCAGTACTTC.

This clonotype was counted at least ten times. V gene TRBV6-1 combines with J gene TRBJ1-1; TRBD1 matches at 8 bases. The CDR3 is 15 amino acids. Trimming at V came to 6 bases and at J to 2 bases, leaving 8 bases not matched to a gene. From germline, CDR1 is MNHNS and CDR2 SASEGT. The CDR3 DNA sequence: TGTGCCAGCAGAAGCACGGACAGGGTTAACACTGAAGCTTTCTTT. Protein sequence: CASRSTDRVNTEAFF.

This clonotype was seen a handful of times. This CDR3 reads CASKAGFTDTQYF. The CDR3 coding sequence is TGCGCCAGCAAAGCGGGTTTCACAGATACGCAGTATTTT. This sequence joins TRBV10-2 and TRBJ2-3; possibly TRBD2 for D (6 bases). The length of the CDR3 is 13 residues. V shed 7 bases and J shed 2 bases, with 10 bases lying between them. Germline V CDR1 and CDR2: WSHSY, SAAADI.

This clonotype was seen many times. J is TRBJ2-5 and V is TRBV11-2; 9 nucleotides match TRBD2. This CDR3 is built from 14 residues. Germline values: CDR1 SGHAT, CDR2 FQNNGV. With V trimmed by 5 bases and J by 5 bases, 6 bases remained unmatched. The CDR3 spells CASSRSGRGETQYF. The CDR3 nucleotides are TGTGCCAGCAGCCGTAGCGGGAGAGGGGAGACCCAGTACTTC.

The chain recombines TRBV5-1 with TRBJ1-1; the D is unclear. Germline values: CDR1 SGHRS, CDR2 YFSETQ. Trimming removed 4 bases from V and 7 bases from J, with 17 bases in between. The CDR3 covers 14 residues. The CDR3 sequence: CASSAEVKDGEAFF. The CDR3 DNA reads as TGCGCCAGCAGCGCCGAAGTAAAAGACGGTGAAGCTTTCTTT.

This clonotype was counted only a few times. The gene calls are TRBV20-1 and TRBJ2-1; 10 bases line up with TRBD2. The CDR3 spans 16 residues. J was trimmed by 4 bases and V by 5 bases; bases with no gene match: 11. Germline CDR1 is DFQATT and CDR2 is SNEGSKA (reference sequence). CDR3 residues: CSAFSSGLAAYNEQFF. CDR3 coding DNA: TGCAGTGCTTTCTCGTCCGGACTAGCGGCTTACAATGAGCAGTTCTTC.

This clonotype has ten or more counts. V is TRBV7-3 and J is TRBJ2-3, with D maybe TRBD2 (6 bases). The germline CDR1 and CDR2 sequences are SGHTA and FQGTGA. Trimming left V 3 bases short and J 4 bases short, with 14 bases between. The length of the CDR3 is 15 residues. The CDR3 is CASSFYGGLPDTQYF. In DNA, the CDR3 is TGTGCCAGCAGCTTCTATGGAGGGTTGCCAGATACGCAGTATTTT.

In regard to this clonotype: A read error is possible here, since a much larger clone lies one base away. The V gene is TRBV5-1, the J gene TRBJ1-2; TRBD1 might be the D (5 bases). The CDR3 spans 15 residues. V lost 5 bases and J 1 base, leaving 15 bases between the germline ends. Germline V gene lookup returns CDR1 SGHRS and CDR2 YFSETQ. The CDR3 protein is CASRRSGGINYGYTF. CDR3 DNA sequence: TGCGCCAGCAGACGCTCGGGGGGTATTAACTATGGCTACACCTTC.

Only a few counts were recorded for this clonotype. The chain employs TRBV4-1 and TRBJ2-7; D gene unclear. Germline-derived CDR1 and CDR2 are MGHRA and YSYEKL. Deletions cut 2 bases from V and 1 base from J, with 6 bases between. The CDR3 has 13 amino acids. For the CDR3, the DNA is TGCGCCAGCAGCCAATCGAGGTCCTACGAGCAGTACTTC. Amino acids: CASSQSRSYEQYF.

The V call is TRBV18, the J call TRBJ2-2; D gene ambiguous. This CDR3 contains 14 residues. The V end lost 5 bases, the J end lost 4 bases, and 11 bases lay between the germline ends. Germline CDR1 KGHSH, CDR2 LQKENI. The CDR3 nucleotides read TGTGCCAGCTCAAGTGACTGGAGCACCGGGGAGCTGTTTTTT. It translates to CASSSDWSTGELFF.